The source of this T cell receptor beta chain is a study of cytomegalovirus exposure and HLA in healthy donors. Findings of the study overall: Other equally common chains were less clonally expanded than HLA-associated TCR beta chains, a later analysis showed. As a later analysis revealed, most CMV-associated TCR beta chains appeared HLA-restricted.

Details on this clone: The antigen remains undetermined.

Vbeta (60) and Jbeta (13) primers were used in the PCR. Produced via immunoSEQ multiplex PCR; TCRdb's table is partial and in-frame only. This sample has 100,000 to 150,000 clones, with around three quarters found just once. The trim removed 2 bases at V and 8 bases at J, leaving 6 bases unmatched. Per the germline V gene, CDR1 is MNHNY and CDR2 is SVGAGI (reference sequence). The CDR3 is 15 amino acids. Sequenced input: PBMCs. The chain joins TRBV6-6 to TRBJ2-3, with TRBD2 matching over 11 bases. This receptor was obtained from a man aged 25-45 years in good health and CMV-seropositive. For the CDR3, the DNA is TGTGCCAGCAGTTACCCGGGACTAGCGGAAGGTACGCAGTATTTT. Translation gives CASSYPGLAEGTQYF.